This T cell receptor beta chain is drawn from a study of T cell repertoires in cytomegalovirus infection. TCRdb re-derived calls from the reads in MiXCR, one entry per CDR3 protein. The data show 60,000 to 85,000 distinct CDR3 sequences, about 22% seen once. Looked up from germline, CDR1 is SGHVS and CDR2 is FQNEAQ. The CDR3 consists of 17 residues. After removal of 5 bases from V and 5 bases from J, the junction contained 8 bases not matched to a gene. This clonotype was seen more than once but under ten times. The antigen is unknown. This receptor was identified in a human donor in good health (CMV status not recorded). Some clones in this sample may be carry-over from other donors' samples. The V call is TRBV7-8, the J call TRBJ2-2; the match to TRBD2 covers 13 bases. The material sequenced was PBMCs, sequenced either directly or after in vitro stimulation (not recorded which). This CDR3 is CASSPRTSGGGTGELFF. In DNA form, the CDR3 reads TGTGCCAGCAGCCCACGGACTAGCGGGGGTGGAACCGGGGAGCTGTTTTTT.